The TCR beta chain under discussion was sequenced for a study of blood T cell dynamics during melanoma immunotherapy. The study's findings and limits: PBMC repertoires of eventual disease-control patients split at W3 into clonality or diversity gains.

Noted time point: pre-treatment baseline. The CDR3 has 16 amino acids. Germline V CDR1 and CDR2: SGHRS, YFSETQ. Trimming pared 3 bases from V and 3 bases from J, leaving 15 bases between. Using immunoSEQ multiplex PCR, the repertoire was profiled, and TCRdb retains in-frame clones only, with some absent. The sample yields fewer than 11,000 clones, about 88% seen once. Concerning this clone: The antigen remains unidentified.

V usage is TRBV5-1 and J usage is TRBJ2-2; weak D call: TRBD2 (6 bases). The receptor was derived from a human donor with melanoma. The source material was blood, sampled from a patient treated with checkpoint blockade. CDR3 DNA: TGCGCCAGCAGCTATCTTACGGGAGTGGACACCGGGGAGCTGTTTTTT. The encoded protein is CASSYLTGVDTGELFF.